These 5 T cell receptor beta chains came from one sample sequenced in a study of T cells in Graves' hyperthyroidism and ophthalmopathy. Amplified TCR beta CDR3 regions derived from RNA transcripts. TCR CDR3 regions were first amplified by RT-PCR with HTBI primers. MiXCR was run by TCRdb on the multiplex PCR reads, yielding one entry per CDR3 protein. In the table there are approximately 510,000 distinct CDR3 sequences, about 46% of which are singletons. Sample: peripheral blood or thyroid tissue (not recorded which). These receptor sequences come from an adult woman with Graves' disease, either hyperthyroidism or ophthalmopathy (not recorded which).

This chain uses TRBV2 with TRBJ2-5, with 13 bases fitting TRBD2. The J call is uncertain, as TRBJ2-1 better fits the DNA end. The V gene's germline CDR1 is SNHLY and CDR2 FYNNEI. The CDR3 has 16 residues. This CDR3 reads CASSPRTSGRGKEQFF. CDR3 sequence (DNA): TGTGCCAGCAGTCCCCGGACTAGCGGGAGAGGGAAAGAGCAGTTCTTC.

The J gene is TRBJ1-4, the V gene TRBV5-1; D not certain. Germline V CDR1 and CDR2: SGHRS, YFSETQ. The CDR3 has 17 amino acids. Between the trimmed V and J ends, which lost 0 bases and 0 bases, there was a span of 12 bases. CDR3 DNA: TGCGCCAGCAGCTTGGATGCATCCCGAGCAACTAATGAAAAACTGTTTTTT. Translating gives CASSLDASRATNEKLFF. The variable domain in full, completed from reference TRBV5-1 and TRBJ1-4, reads KAGVTQTPRYLIKTRGQQVTLSCSPISGHRSVSWYQQTPGQGLQFLFEYFSETQRNKGNFPGRFSGRQFSNSRSEMNVSTLELGDSALYLCASSLDASRATNEKLFFGSGTQLSVL.

This clonotype came up many times. The chain is built from TRBV24-1 and TRBJ1-2; possible D gene TRBD1, 5 bases. The CDR3 is 16 residues long. V lost 4 bases to trimming and J lost 6 bases, with 20 bases between them. The germline gives CDR1 KGHDR, CDR2 SFDVKD. The CDR3 here is CATSEAGIVGWDGYTF. CDR3 bases: TGTGCCACCAGTGAGGCAGGGATTGTCGGATGGGATGGCTACACCTTC.

In its sample, this clonotype was seen many times. The chain has TRBV11-2 and TRBJ1-1; no definite D call. Germline loops: CDR1 SGHAT, CDR2 FQNNGV. The ends were cut back, 0 bases at V and 3 bases at J, with 14 bases in the middle. This CDR3 has 16 amino acids. The CDR3 DNA reads TGTGCCAGCAGCTTAGAGCCCCTCCTTGAGTACACTGAAGCTTTCTTT. Amino acids: CASSLEPLLEYTEAFF.

The genes are TRBV12-3 or TRBV12-4 and TRBJ1-5; 8 nucleotides agree with TRBD1. The length of the CDR3 is 15 residues. Trimming took 3 bases from V and 6 from J; bases not matched to a gene: 7. The CDR3 nucleotides read TGTGCCAGCAGTTTGGCAGGGGGCTTAAGTCAGCCCCAGCATTTT. This gives the protein CASSLAGGLSQPQHF.